These 32 T cell receptor beta chains were all obtained from the same sample, sequenced in a study of shared clonotypes between healthy human individuals. Profiling relied on immunoSEQ multiplex PCR, and the TCRdb table lists in-frame clones only, not all of them. The sample has a few million clones; 90% to 95% are singletons. The sample taken for sequencing was naive CD4+ T cells sorted from blood. The sample's subset: CD45RA+ positively selected. The receptors stem from a man aged 18 to 30 in good health.

V usage is TRBV20-1 and J usage is TRBJ2-7, with unresolved D. In germline, CDR1 is DFQATT, CDR2 SNEGSKA (reference sequence). The CDR3 length is 11 residues. The V and J ends lost 0 bases and 13 bases respectively, with 13 bases between them. As DNA, the CDR3 is TGCAGTGCTAGAGAAACGGAGAGGATCTACTTC. Amino acids: CSARETERIYF.

The rearrangement links TRBV10-3 to TRBJ2-3; 10 nucleotides match TRBD2. The V and J ends lost 11 bases and 3 bases, in that order; junction bases with no gene match: 8. The CDR3 length is 14 residues. Germline V gene lookup returns CDR1 ENHRY and CDR2 SYGVKD. In nucleotides, the CDR3 is TGTGCCTCCAGCGGGGGGGGCGGTACAGATACGCAGTATTTT. The encoded protein is CASSGGGGTDTQYF.

The rearrangement links TRBV6-1 to TRBJ1-2; D may be TRBD1 (6 bases). With 1 base removed from V and 4 bases from J, the gap between germline ends came to 7 bases. CDR3 length: 13 amino acids. Germline V lookup: CDR1 MNHNS, CDR2 SASEGT. This CDR3 reads CASSEDRAYGYTF. The CDR3 coding sequence is TGTGCCAGCAGTGAAGACAGGGCCTATGGCTACACCTTC.

Comment on this clone: Other DNA sequences in this sample translate to the same CDR3. The chain links TRBV5-1 to TRBJ2-3; 8 bases match TRBD1. CDR1 SGHRS and CDR2 YFSETQ come from the germline V gene. CDR3 length: 14 amino acids. Germline trimming cut 4 bases from V and 3 bases from J; bases unmatched to any gene: 4. This CDR3 is CASSTGQGTDTQYF. In nucleotides, the CDR3 is TGCGCCAGCAGCACCGGACAGGGTACAGATACGCAGTATTTT.

This clone has more than one count but fewer than ten. In the same sample, other DNA sequences code for this CDR3. The rearrangement joins TRBV29-1 to TRBJ1-5; 7 nucleotides agree with TRBD1. V was pared by 4 bases and J by 0 bases, with 0 bases of the junction left unmatched. The CDR3 consists of 13 residues. Germline V lookup: CDR1 SQVTM, CDR2 ANQGSEA. The CDR3 region has the DNA TGCAGCGTTGCAGGGGGTAGCAATCAGCCCCAGCATTTT. As protein: CSVAGGSNQPQHF. The full variable domain, in which reference TRBV29-1 and TRBJ1-5 provide the parts outside the CDR3, is SAVISQKPSRDICQRGTSLTIQCQVDSQVTMMFWYRQQPGQSLTLIATANQGSEATYESGFVIDKFPISRPNLTFSTLTVSNMSPEDSSIYLCSVAGGSNQPQHFGDGTRLSIL.

The chain joins TRBV5-4 to TRBJ2-2; weak D call: TRBD1 (6 bases). This CDR3 region has 16 residues. The V end lost 7 bases, the J end lost 4 bases, and 20 bases lay between the germline ends. Germline-derived CDR1 and CDR2 are SGHNT and YYREEE (reference sequence). In nucleotides, the CDR3 is TGTGCCAGCCGTTTGTACTCAGGGGAAGGCACCGGGGAGCTGTTTTTT. This translates into CASRLYSGEGTGELFF.

The CDR3 sequence is CASSTGSPDTQYF. DNA for the CDR3: TGTGCCAGCAGCACGGGTAGTCCAGATACGCAGTATTTT. The rearrangement links TRBV7-2 to TRBJ2-3; D not certain. Trimming shortened V by 5 bases and J by 4 bases, and 10 bases separated the two germline ends. The CDR3 has 13 amino acids. CDR1 SGHTA and CDR2 FQGNSA come from the germline V gene.

The chain joins TRBV2 to TRBJ2-7, with TRBD2 identical over 10 bases. CDR1 and CDR2 from the germline V gene are SNHLY and FYNNEI. The CDR3 runs 17 residues. J was trimmed by 3 bases and V by 3 bases; bases with no gene match: 11. Here the CDR3 reads CASSETSGRGGLYEQYF. In DNA, the CDR3 is TGTGCCAGCAGTGAGACTAGCGGGCGAGGGGGCCTCTACGAGCAGTACTTC. Supplemented by reference TRBV2 and TRBJ2-7, the full variable domain reads EPEVTQTPSHQVTQMGQEVILRCVPISNHLYFYWYRQILGQKVEFLVSFYNNEISEKSEIFDDQFSVERPDGSNFTLKIRSTKLEDSAMYFCASSETSGRGGLYEQYFGPGTRLTVT.

The chain combines TRBV6-6 with TRBJ2-7; D possibly corresponds to TRBD2 (6 bases). V lost 1 base and J 2 bases, leaving 12 bases between the germline ends. The CDR3 length is 15 residues. Germline-derived CDR1 and CDR2 are MNHNY and SVGAGI (reference sequence). In DNA form, the CDR3 reads TGTGCCAGCAGTTACTGGCATAGCGGACCCTACGAGCAGTACTTC. Its translation: CASSYWHSGPYEQYF.

The rearrangement joins TRBV7-9 to TRBJ2-2, with no clear D. This CDR3 is 11 amino acids long. Trimming left V 11 bases short and J 5 bases short, with 9 bases between. In germline, CDR1 is SEHNR, CDR2 FQNEAQ (reference sequence). The CDR3 spells CASVETGELFF. The CDR3 DNA sequence: TGTGCCTCCGTCGAGACCGGGGAGCTGTTTTTT.

This chain links TRBV15 with TRBJ1-1; no firm D call. Trimming removed 5 bases from V and 1 base from J, with 11 bases in between. Germline V gene lookup returns CDR1 LNHNV and CDR2 YYDKDF (reference sequence). The CDR3 contains 14 residues. This chain's CDR3 is CATSESPANTEAFF. Here the CDR3 DNA reads TGTGCCACCAGCGAATCCCCGGCGAACACTGAAGCTTTCTTT.

With respect to this clone: The sample carries other DNA sequences with the same CDR3. This chain connects TRBV18 to TRBJ2-7; D gene ambiguous. The germline CDR1 and CDR2 sequences are KGHSH and LQKENI. The V gene lost 6 bases and the J gene lost 1 base, with 7 bases spanning the gap. CDR3 size: 12 residues. The CDR3 DNA follows: TGTGCCAGCTCGCCTCAGTCCTACGAGCAGTACTTC. Translation: CASSPQSYEQYF.

The J gene is TRBJ2-7, the V gene TRBV5-1; 9 nucleotides match TRBD1. Trimming cost V 4 bases and J 2 bases; bases outside gene matches: 10. The CDR3 runs 16 residues. CDR1 is SGHRS and CDR2 is YFSETQ in the germline V gene. CDR3 nucleotide sequence: TGCGCCAGCAGCCCTGCCGGGACAGGGATCCCCTACGAGCAGTACTTC. It is translated as CASSPAGTGIPYEQYF.

The chain links TRBV7-3 to TRBJ2-5; weak D call: TRBD2 (7 bases). CDR1 and CDR2 from the germline V gene are SGHTA and FQGTGA. Trimming cost V 1 base and J 5 bases, with 11 bases left between them. The CDR3 is 14 amino acids. CDR3 nucleotides: TGTGCCAGCAGCTTAAAGGGGGGGGCGGAGACCCAGTACTTC. It specifies CASSLKGGAETQYF.

This rearrangement joins TRBV10-3 to TRBJ1-2; TRBD1 is a possible D gene (5 bases). V was cut by 3 bases and J by 0 bases, with 11 bases left in between. CDR1 and CDR2 from the germline V gene are ENHRY and SYGVKD. The CDR3 spans 15 residues. CDR3 residues: CAISEGLGANYGYTF. The DNA for the CDR3 is TGTGCCATCAGTGAAGGTTTGGGGGCTAACTATGGCTACACCTTC.

The chain is built from TRBV5-1 and TRBJ1-1; 7 bases are shared with TRBD1. Germline CDR1 reads SGHRS; CDR2 reads YFSETQ. The CDR3 consists of 13 residues. Losses at the gene ends were 4 bases for V and 5 bases for J; bases not matched to a gene: 5. Written as DNA, the CDR3 is TGCGCCAGCAGCCCGCAGGGGGTTACTGAAGCTTTCTTT. It yields the protein CASSPQGVTEAFF. Full variable domain (outside the CDR3, taken from reference TRBV5-1 and TRBJ1-1): KAGVTQTPRYLIKTRGQQVTLSCSPISGHRSVSWYQQTPGQGLQFLFEYFSETQRNKGNFPGRFSGRQFSNSRSEMNVSTLELGDSALYLCASSPQGVTEAFFGQGTRLTVV.

This clone is a singleton in its sample. This CDR3 reads CASSLVDDSYTF. In DNA form, the CDR3 reads TGTGCCAGCAGCTTAGTCGACGATAGCTACACCTTC. The rearrangement joins TRBV7-9 to TRBJ1-2; D gene unclear. There are 12 residues in the CDR3. Trimming took off 1 base at V and 9 bases at J, with 9 bases between the two ends. Germline values: CDR1 SEHNR, CDR2 FQNEAQ (reference sequence).

The chain recombines TRBV4-3 with TRBJ2-5; 7 bases are shared with TRBD2. The DNA end favors TRBJ2-7, so the J call may be wrong. CDR1 and CDR2 (germline): LGHNA, YSLEER. The CDR3 contains 14 residues. In DNA form, the CDR3 reads TGCGCCAGCAGCCAAGATCTCGGGAGGTACGAGCAGTACTTC. Amino acids: CASSQDLGRYEQYF.

This chain joins TRBV18 and TRBJ2-6; D unresolved. The CDR3 has 16 amino acids. Trimming left V 5 bases short and J 2 bases short, with 13 bases between. Germline loops: CDR1 KGHSH, CDR2 LQKENI. The CDR3 sequence: CASSSLVGAGANVLTF. The CDR3 DNA reads as TGTGCCAGCTCATCCCTGGTAGGAGCTGGGGCCAACGTCCTGACTTTC. The whole variable domain, remainder taken from reference TRBV18 and TRBJ2-6, is NAGVMQNPRHLVRRRGQEARLRCSPMKGHSHVYWYRQLPEEGLKFMVYLQKENIIDESGMPKERFSAEFPKEGPSILRIQQVVRGDSAAYFCASSSLVGAGANVLTFGAGSRLTVL.

This rearrangement joins TRBV30 to TRBJ1-6, with 7 bases lining up with TRBD1. Looked up from germline, CDR1 is GTSNPN and CDR2 is SVGIG (reference sequence). The trim removed 2 bases at V and 6 bases at J, leaving 7 bases unmatched. The CDR3 totals 15 residues. DNA for the CDR3: TGTGCCTGGAGTCCCCGGGACAGCCTTAATTCACCCCTCCACTTT. Amino acids: CAWSPRDSLNSPLHF.

The J gene is TRBJ2-3, the V gene TRBV9, with no clear D. Germline-derived CDR1 and CDR2 are SGDLS and YYNGEE. The V gene lost 0 bases and the J gene lost 2 bases, with 13 bases spanning the gap. The CDR3 is 16 amino acids. CDR3 sequence: CASSVGTVTSTDTQYF. In DNA, the CDR3 is TGTGCCAGCAGCGTAGGGACCGTCACCTCCACAGATACGCAGTATTTT.

The chain joins TRBV7-8 to TRBJ1-1; the D gene is possibly TRBD1 (6 bases). Germline V lookup: CDR1 SGHVS, CDR2 FQNEAQ. The CDR3 runs to 15 residues. Deletions cut 5 bases from V and 1 base from J, with 14 bases between. CDR3 amino acids: CASSPQGPGNTEAFF. The CDR3 DNA follows: TGTGCCAGCAGCCCACAGGGCCCGGGGAACACTGAAGCTTTCTTT.

Details on this clone: A far larger clone lies a single base away; this is likely a read error. Other DNA sequences in the same sample also yield this CDR3. The CDR3 DNA sequence: TGTGCCAGCAGCTTAGATCTAACTACTGAAGCTTTCTTT. Translating it yields CASSLDLTTEAFF. The rearrangement links TRBV11-2 to TRBJ1-1; D is unresolved. V lost 0 bases and J lost 5, with 7 bases in between. The V gene's germline CDR1 is SGHAT and CDR2 FQNNGV. The length of the CDR3 is 13 residues.

The chain employs TRBV4-1 and TRBJ1-2; 8 bases agree with TRBD1. Looked up from germline, CDR1 is MGHRA and CDR2 is YSYEKL. This CDR3 comprises 17 residues. Trimming removed 5 bases from V and 0 bases from J; junction bases left unmatched: 11. CDR3: CASSAPGQAISNYGYTF. The CDR3 DNA follows: TGCGCCAGCAGCGCGCCGGGACAGGCTATATCTAACTATGGCTACACCTTC.

The V and J genes are TRBV6-6 and TRBJ1-1; D uncertain. The CDR3 is 14 amino acids. The germline CDR1 and CDR2 sequences are MNHNY and SVGAGI (reference sequence). V gave up 4 bases and J gave up 1 base, with 10 bases separating them. CDR3 bases: TGTGCCAGCAGTTCCCAAAACACGAACACTGAAGCTTTCTTT. It is translated as CASSSQNTNTEAFF.

Concerning this clone: One end of the junction is discordant with germline, which a read error may explain. This chain links TRBV5-8 with TRBJ2-1; 11 nucleotides align to TRBD2. CDR1 and CDR2 from the germline V gene are SGHTS and YDEGEE. The CDR3 loop spans 16 amino acids. CDR3 loop: CASCFRTSGRGDEQFF. The CDR3 nucleotides are TGTGCCAGCTGCTTCCGGACTAGCGGGCGAGGGGATGAGCAGTTCTTC.

As concerns this clone: In the same sample, other DNA sequences code for this CDR3. The chain couples TRBV18 to TRBJ2-2; D call uncertain. V was pared by 3 bases and J by 5 bases, with 4 bases between. Germline V gives CDR1 KGHSH, CDR2 LQKENI. The CDR3 totals 12 residues. The CDR3 is CASSPSTGELFF. The DNA for the CDR3 is TGTGCCAGCTCACCTAGTACCGGGGAGCTGTTTTTT.

The rearrangement joins TRBV5-3 to TRBJ1-2, with a weak D call TRBD1 (5 bases). TRBV5-3 is an ORF, and what it does is uncertain. Trimming stripped 4 bases from V and 4 bases from J, with 26 bases between. The CDR3 contains 18 residues. For the CDR3, the DNA is TGTGCCAGAAGCATGCCAGGGCACACGGAGGGCCCGGCCTATGGCTACACCTTC. It is translated as CARSMPGHTEGPAYGYTF.

The chain carries TRBV2 and TRBJ2-1; D unclear. The V gene lost 2 bases and the J gene lost 6 bases, with 11 bases spanning the gap. Germline CDR1 reads SNHLY; CDR2 reads FYNNEI. The CDR3 contains 14 residues. The CDR3 DNA follows: TGTGCCAGCAGTGAACGAAATAGGCCCAATGAGCAGTTCTTC. Translation gives CASSERNRPNEQFF. Drawing the rest from reference TRBV2 and TRBJ2-1, the complete variable domain is EPEVTQTPSHQVTQMGQEVILRCVPISNHLYFYWYRQILGQKVEFLVSFYNNEISEKSEIFDDQFSVERPDGSNFTLKIRSTKLEDSAMYFCASSERNRPNEQFFGPGTRLTVL.

The chain is built from TRBV2 and TRBJ2-4; TRBD1 aligns across 10 bases. The CDR3 extends over 14 amino acids. The germline V gene has CDR1 SNHLY and CDR2 FYNNEI. V was pared by 5 bases and J by 8 bases, with 6 bases of the junction left unmatched. The CDR3 region has the DNA TGTGCCAGCAGTCAGGACAGGGGGGCGGACATTCAGTACTTC. Protein sequence: CASSQDRGADIQYF.

This clone was counted a single time. DNA of the CDR3: TGCAGCGTTGAACGACAGTCTTATAGCACAGATACGCAGTATTTT. Residues: CSVERQSYSTDTQYF. V is TRBV29-1 and J is TRBJ2-3; weak D call: TRBD1 (5 bases). Trimming shortened V by 2 bases and J by 0 bases, and 12 bases separated the two germline ends. The CDR3 spans 15 residues. From germline, CDR1 is SQVTM and CDR2 ANQGSEA.

This chain connects TRBV7-9 to TRBJ1-3; tentatively, D is TRBD1 (5 bases). From germline, CDR1 is SEHNR and CDR2 FQNEAQ (reference sequence). This CDR3 is 14 amino acids long. V gave up 5 bases and J gave up 4 bases, with 12 bases separating them. The DNA of the CDR3 is TGTGCCAGCAGCCCCCCGGGGCGGGGAAACACCATATATTTT. Amino acids: CASSPPGRGNTIYF.